The rows below give T cell receptor beta chains drawn from one sample of a study of cytomegalovirus exposure and HLA in healthy donors. This table comes from immunoSEQ multiplex PCR, and its TCRdb copy is limited to in-frame clones, with some not included. The table lists about 120,000 clones, 75% of them singletons. The source material was PBMCs. These receptor sequences come from a woman aged 40 to 55 in good health and CMV-seropositive. Both conserved end residues are part of each CDR3. Each record gives: V gene, D gene, J gene, clone size, CDR3 DNA, CDR3 protein. D genes are given only for firm matches. Not every row has a clone size; where given, it reads once, few, many or a size class.

v_call: TRBV5-1; d_call: -; j_call: TRBJ1-3; clone_size: -; cdr3_nt: TGCGCCAGCAGCCCGGGTAGTTCTGGAAACACCATATATTTT; cdr3_aa: CASSPGSSGNTIYF
v_call: TRBV6-5; d_call: -; j_call: TRBJ2-7; clone_size: few; cdr3_nt: TGTGCCAGCAGTTACTCGTTTCAGGACGGGGCCTACGAGCAGTACTTC; cdr3_aa: CASSYSFQDGAYEQYF
v_call: TRBV5-1; d_call: -; j_call: TRBJ2-7; clone_size: -; cdr3_nt: TGCGCCAGCAGCTTGGGTGGAGGTTCCATCGAAGAGCAGTACTTC; cdr3_aa: CASSLGGGSIEEQYF
v_call: TRBV30; d_call: -; j_call: TRBJ2-7; clone_size: once; cdr3_nt: TGTGCCTGGAGTCACGGGTACGAGCAGTACTTC; cdr3_aa: CAWSHGYEQYF
v_call: TRBV30; d_call: TRBD1; j_call: TRBJ1-2; clone_size: -; cdr3_nt: TGTGCCTGGGAGGTCCCAGGGGGCAATGGCTACACCTTC; cdr3_aa: CAWEVPGGNGYTF
v_call: TRBV12-5; d_call: TRBD2; j_call: TRBJ2-1; clone_size: -; cdr3_nt: TGTGCTAGTGGTTTGGGCGGGAGGGGGTACGCTGAGCAGTTCTTC; cdr3_aa: CASGLGGRGYAEQFF
v_call: TRBV19; d_call: -; j_call: TRBJ1-1; clone_size: -; cdr3_nt: TGTGCCAGTAGTAATAACAGGGACACTGAAGCTTTCTTT; cdr3_aa: CASSNNRDTEAFF
v_call: TRBV7-3; d_call: -; j_call: TRBJ2-3; clone_size: -; cdr3_nt: TGTGCCAGCAATTACGGGATTTCGGATACGCAGTATTTT; cdr3_aa: CASNYGISDTQYF
v_call: TRBV13; d_call: TRBD1; j_call: TRBJ2-4; clone_size: -; cdr3_nt: TGTGCCAGCAGCCCTCAGACAGGGCTGACCAAAAACATTCAGTACTTC; cdr3_aa: CASSPQTGLTKNIQYF
v_call: TRBV5-4; d_call: TRBD2; j_call: TRBJ2-7; clone_size: few; cdr3_nt: TGTGCCAGCAGCTTGCGGGGGGGGGCCTACGAGCAGTACTTC; cdr3_aa: CASSLRGGAYEQYF
v_call: TRBV6-5; d_call: -; j_call: TRBJ1-5; clone_size: once; cdr3_nt: TGTGCCAGCAGCTCCACAGGTAATAGCAATCAGCCCCAGCATTTT; cdr3_aa: CASSSTGNSNQPQHF
v_call: TRBV4-3; d_call: TRBD1; j_call: TRBJ1-4; clone_size: -; cdr3_nt: TGCGCCAGCAGCCAAGATCCCCAGGGGGCGCTTGCTAATGAAAAACTGTTTTTT; cdr3_aa: CASSQDPQGALANEKLFF
v_call: TRBV5-4; d_call: -; j_call: TRBJ2-7; clone_size: -; cdr3_nt: TGTGCCAGCAGCCTGGGGGTCGGGACACCTTACGAGCAGTACTTC; cdr3_aa: CASSLGVGTPYEQYF
v_call: TRBV27; d_call: -; j_call: TRBJ1-5; clone_size: few; cdr3_nt: TGTGCCAGCAGGATGACACTTACGAGCAATCAGCCCCAGCATTTT; cdr3_aa: CASRMTLTSNQPQHF
v_call: TRBV4-1; d_call: TRBD2; j_call: TRBJ2-4; clone_size: -; cdr3_nt: TGCGCCAGCAGCCAGGACACCGGGACTAGCAGCCCCAAAAACATTCAGTACTTC; cdr3_aa: CASSQDTGTSSPKNIQYF
v_call: TRBV18; d_call: -; j_call: TRBJ2-3; clone_size: -; cdr3_nt: TGTGCCAGCTCACCGACAGACACAGATACGCAGTATTTT; cdr3_aa: CASSPTDTDTQYF
v_call: TRBV29-1; d_call: TRBD2; j_call: TRBJ2-1; clone_size: -; cdr3_nt: TGCAGCGTTCCCCCGACTAGCGGGAGCTCCTACAATGAGCAGTTCTTC; cdr3_aa: CSVPPTSGSSYNEQFF
v_call: TRBV10-3; d_call: -; j_call: TRBJ1-1; clone_size: -; cdr3_nt: TGTGCCATCAGTGAGGGGGGGTCCTTCACTGAAGCTTTCTTT; cdr3_aa: CAISEGGSFTEAFF
v_call: TRBV7-9; d_call: -; j_call: TRBJ1-6; clone_size: -; cdr3_nt: TGTGCCAGCAGCTTAGCCGGGACTTTTAATTCACCCCTCCACTTT; cdr3_aa: CASSLAGTFNSPLHF
v_call: TRBV4-2; d_call: -; j_call: TRBJ2-3; clone_size: -; cdr3_nt: TGTGCCAGCAGCCAAGCGGGGGGCCCAGATACGCAGTATTTT; cdr3_aa: CASSQAGGPDTQYF
v_call: TRBV19; d_call: TRBD2; j_call: TRBJ2-4; clone_size: few; cdr3_nt: TGTGCCAGTAGTACCTCGGGGAGGGGAAACATTCAGTACTTC; cdr3_aa: CASSTSGRGNIQYF
v_call: TRBV7-3; d_call: -; j_call: TRBJ1-3; clone_size: -; cdr3_nt: TGTGCCAGCAGCTTAGAGGAAGGAAACACCATATATTTT; cdr3_aa: CASSLEEGNTIYF
v_call: TRBV10-3; d_call: -; j_call: TRBJ2-1; clone_size: -; cdr3_nt: TGTGCCACCACGGAGGTTGCCTACAATGAGCAGTTCTTC; cdr3_aa: CATTEVAYNEQFF
v_call: TRBV5-4; d_call: -; j_call: TRBJ2-5; clone_size: -; cdr3_nt: TGTGCCAGCAGCTTTAATCCTCTTCAAGAGACCCAGTACTTC; cdr3_aa: CASSFNPLQETQYF
v_call: TRBV9; d_call: TRBD1; j_call: TRBJ1-1; clone_size: -; cdr3_nt: TGTGCCAGCAGCGTAGTCGGGACAGCGAACACTGAAGCTTTCTTT; cdr3_aa: CASSVVGTANTEAFF
v_call: TRBV19; d_call: TRBD1; j_call: TRBJ2-5; clone_size: few; cdr3_nt: TGTGCCAGCAAATCGACACAAACAGGGGGCTGGGAGACCCAGTACTTC; cdr3_aa: CASKSTQTGGWETQYF
v_call: TRBV28; d_call: -; j_call: TRBJ1-1; clone_size: -; cdr3_nt: TGTGCCAGCAGAGTGGAGGTGGACACTGAAGCTTTCTTT; cdr3_aa: CASRVEVDTEAFF
v_call: TRBV4-2; d_call: TRBD1; j_call: TRBJ2-2; clone_size: -; cdr3_nt: TGTGCCAGCAGCCAACCATTTGACAGGGGGCCGACCGGGGAGCTGTTTTTT; cdr3_aa: CASSQPFDRGPTGELFF
v_call: TRBV7-9; d_call: -; j_call: TRBJ2-4; clone_size: -; cdr3_nt: TGTGCCAGCAGCTATTCAAATGAGGGTGGGGCCAAAAACATTCAGTACTTC; cdr3_aa: CASSYSNEGGAKNIQYF
v_call: TRBV2; d_call: TRBD1; j_call: TRBJ2-1; clone_size: few; cdr3_nt: TGTGCCAGCAGTGAACCGGGACAGGTCTACAATGAGCAGTTCTTC; cdr3_aa: CASSEPGQVYNEQFF
v_call: TRBV27; d_call: TRBD1; j_call: TRBJ2-7; clone_size: -; cdr3_nt: TGTGCCAGCAGTTTAGACAGGACAGGGCCTTACGAGCAGTACTTC; cdr3_aa: CASSLDRTGPYEQYF
v_call: TRBV5-1; d_call: -; j_call: TRBJ2-7; clone_size: -; cdr3_nt: TGCGCCAGCAGCTTGGTCGGGATAACCTACGAGCAGTACTTC; cdr3_aa: CASSLVGITYEQYF
v_call: TRBV7-2; d_call: TRBD2; j_call: TRBJ2-7; clone_size: -; cdr3_nt: TGTGCCAGCAGCTTAGTTGCTAGCGGGGGGCCCTACGAGCAGTACTTC; cdr3_aa: CASSLVASGGPYEQYF
v_call: TRBV6-5; d_call: -; j_call: TRBJ1-4; clone_size: -; cdr3_nt: TGTGCCAGCAGTGGTGGGCAGCCAAATGAAAAACTGTTTTTT; cdr3_aa: CASSGGQPNEKLFF
v_call: TRBV4-1; d_call: -; j_call: TRBJ1-6; clone_size: -; cdr3_nt: TGCGCCAGCAGCCAAGGACAAGGGGATTCACCCCTCCACTTT; cdr3_aa: CASSQGQGDSPLHF
v_call: TRBV9; d_call: -; j_call: TRBJ1-2; clone_size: -; cdr3_nt: TGTGCCAGCAGCGTGGGATACCAGGGGATCTATGGCTACACCTTC; cdr3_aa: CASSVGYQGIYGYTF
v_call: TRBV19; d_call: TRBD1; j_call: TRBJ1-5; clone_size: -; cdr3_nt: TGTGCCAGTAGACAGGGGGAATGGCAGCCCCAGCATTTT; cdr3_aa: CASRQGEWQPQHF